Given below is one T cell receptor (beta chain) in context. As handled by the study authors: Nucleated cell counts were estimated from reference gene primer amplification. Produced via immunoSEQ multiplex PCR; TCRdb's table is partial and in-frame only. V and J calls and clone size are those listed in that table; D and trimming were worked out from the DNA. This sample yields 200,000 to 300,000 clones, of which 84% are seen a single time; roughly 4% belongs to the top ten. The ends lost 0 bases at V and 8 bases at J; junction bases unmatched: 8. Germline lookup yields CDR1 SGHDT and CDR2 YYEEEE. The CDR3 is 15 residues long. This sample was included in a study of blood T cell repertoires in COVID-19. The overall study: The United States, Italy and Spain supplied acute and convalescent COVID-19 samples. From T cells, B-cell-depleted T cells, or PBMCs came the material, which was cDNA or gDNA.

This sequence originates from a man over 45 with acute or convalescent COVID-19. The rearrangement joins TRBV5-6 to TRBJ2-3; 8 nucleotides line up with TRBD1. The source material was peripheral blood. The CDR3 here is CASSLVGQGRGTQYF. CDR3 bases: TGTGCCAGCAGCTTGGTAGGACAGGGTAGGGGTACGCAGTATTTT.